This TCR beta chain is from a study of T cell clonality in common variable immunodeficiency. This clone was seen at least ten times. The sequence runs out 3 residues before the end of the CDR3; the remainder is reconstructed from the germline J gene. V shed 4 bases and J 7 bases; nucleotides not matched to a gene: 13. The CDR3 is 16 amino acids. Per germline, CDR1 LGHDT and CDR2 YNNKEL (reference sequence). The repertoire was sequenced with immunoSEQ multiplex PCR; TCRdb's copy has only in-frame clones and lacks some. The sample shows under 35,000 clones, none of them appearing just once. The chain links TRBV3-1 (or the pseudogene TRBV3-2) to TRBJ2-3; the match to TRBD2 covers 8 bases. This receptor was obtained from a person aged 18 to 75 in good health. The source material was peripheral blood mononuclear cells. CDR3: CASSPSGKRGFNTQYF. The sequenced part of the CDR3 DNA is TGTGCCAGCAGCCCCTCCGGAAAGCGGGGGTTTAATACG.